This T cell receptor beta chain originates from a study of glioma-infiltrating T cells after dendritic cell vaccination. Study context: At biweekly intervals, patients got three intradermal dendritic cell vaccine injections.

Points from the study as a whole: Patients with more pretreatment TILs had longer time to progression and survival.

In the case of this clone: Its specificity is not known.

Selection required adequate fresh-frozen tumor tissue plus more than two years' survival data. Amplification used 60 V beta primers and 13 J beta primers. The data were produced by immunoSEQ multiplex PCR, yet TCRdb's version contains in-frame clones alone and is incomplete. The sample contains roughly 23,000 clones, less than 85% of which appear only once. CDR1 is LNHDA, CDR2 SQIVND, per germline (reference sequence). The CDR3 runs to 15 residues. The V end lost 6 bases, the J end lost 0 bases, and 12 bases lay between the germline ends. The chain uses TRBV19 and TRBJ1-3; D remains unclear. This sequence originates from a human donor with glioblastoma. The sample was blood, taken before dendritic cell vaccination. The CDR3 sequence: CASRPTQNSGNTIYF. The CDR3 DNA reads TGTGCCAGTAGACCAACACAAAACTCTGGAAACACCATATATTTT.